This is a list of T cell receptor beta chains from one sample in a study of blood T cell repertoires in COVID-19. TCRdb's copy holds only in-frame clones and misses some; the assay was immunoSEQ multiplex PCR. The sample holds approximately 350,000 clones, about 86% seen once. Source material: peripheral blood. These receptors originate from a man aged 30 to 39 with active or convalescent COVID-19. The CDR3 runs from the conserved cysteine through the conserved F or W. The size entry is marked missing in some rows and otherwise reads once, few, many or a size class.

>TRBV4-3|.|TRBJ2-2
CASSQEGLAGAITGELFF
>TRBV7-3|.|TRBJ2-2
CASSPAGLALTGELFF
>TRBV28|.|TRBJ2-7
CASSSRRGQYF
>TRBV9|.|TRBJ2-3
CASSPSGSTDTQYF
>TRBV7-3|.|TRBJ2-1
CASSLTGGRYNEQFF
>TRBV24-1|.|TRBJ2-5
CATSDLGGGETQYF
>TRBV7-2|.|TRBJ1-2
CASSLVEDRGSGYTF
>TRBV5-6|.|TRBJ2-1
CASSLAYNEQFF
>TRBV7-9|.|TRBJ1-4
CASSFQGAIEKLFF
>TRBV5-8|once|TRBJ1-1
CASSAWTWASRGYTEAFF
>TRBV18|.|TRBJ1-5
CASSPQAGLNQPQHF
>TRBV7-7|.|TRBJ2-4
CASLPPPGRTKNIQYF
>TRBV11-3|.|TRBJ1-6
CASSFAGLFHNSPLHF
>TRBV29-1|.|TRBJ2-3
CSVEWASTDTQYF
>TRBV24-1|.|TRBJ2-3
CATSDLTGRDTDTQYF
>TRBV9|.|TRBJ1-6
CASRDPGQDNSPLHF
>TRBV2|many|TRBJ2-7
CATLQGSGLYEQYF
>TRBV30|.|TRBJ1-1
CAWTKEEGGTEAFF
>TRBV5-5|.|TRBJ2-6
CASSSGQWPPGANVLTF
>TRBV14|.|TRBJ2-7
CASSQIGVTYEQYF
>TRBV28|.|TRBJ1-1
CASSPPPWAVVAFF
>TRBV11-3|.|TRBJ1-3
CASSLVFLSGNTIYF
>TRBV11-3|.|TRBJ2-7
CASSYGLAGGYSYEQYF
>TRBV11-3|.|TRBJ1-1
CASSSRQGWATEAFF
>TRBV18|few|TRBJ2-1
CASSPGGRGNEQFF
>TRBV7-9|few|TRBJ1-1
CASSPSGGTEAFF
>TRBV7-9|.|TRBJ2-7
CASSPRAGPYEQYF
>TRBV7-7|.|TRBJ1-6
CASSQDSSYNSPLHF
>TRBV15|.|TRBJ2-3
CATSRGRLAGGRTDTQYF
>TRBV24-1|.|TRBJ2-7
CATSDSLSPTSPLYEQYF
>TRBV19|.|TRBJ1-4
CASSTVGSEKLFF
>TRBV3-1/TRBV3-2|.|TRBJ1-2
CASSQDPRAFGYTF
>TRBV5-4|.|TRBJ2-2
CASPLDRKPKGRELFF
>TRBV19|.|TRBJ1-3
CASSPGGTYFIYF
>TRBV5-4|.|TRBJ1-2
CASSFQGAGGYTF
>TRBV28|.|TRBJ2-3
CASSLPLRGRTGSTDTQYF
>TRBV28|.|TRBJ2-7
CASSLAGTSGFYEQYF
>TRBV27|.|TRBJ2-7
CASKGSGVGEQYF
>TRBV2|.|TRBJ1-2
CASSDGDSYGYTF
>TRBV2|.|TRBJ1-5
CASRRTGGREQPQHF
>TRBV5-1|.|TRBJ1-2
CASSLGGQGLHGYTF
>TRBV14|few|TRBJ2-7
CASSPPGEARYEQYF
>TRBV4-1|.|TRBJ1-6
CASSLWDSNSPLHF
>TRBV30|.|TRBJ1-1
CAWSYSLMNTEAFF
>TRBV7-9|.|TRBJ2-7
CASSPREGGNEQYF
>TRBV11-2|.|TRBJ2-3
CASSLLIAVRSTDTQYF
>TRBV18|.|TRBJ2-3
CASSLLLAGSTDTQYF
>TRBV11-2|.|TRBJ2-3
CASSFPPEVVTQYF